A selection of T cell receptor beta chains follows, all from one sample in a study of vaccination effects on CD4 cells after COVID-19. Their antigen targets remain unknown. Sequenced by immunoSEQ multiplex PCR; TCRdb stores in-frame clones only, minus some. The sample carries tens of thousands of clones, roughly 70% recorded once. The sample was CD4+ T cells from PBMCs cultured with HCoV-OC43 spike peptides, taken before COVID-19 vaccination. These receptors originate from a human donor who received a COVID-19 vaccine. The CDR3 runs from the conserved cysteine through the conserved F or W. The order of the fields is CDR3 DNA, CDR3 protein, J gene, clone size, V gene, D gene. The D gene is left open where the match is weak. The size of a clone is reported for some rows only, either as once, few or many, or as a class for expanded clones.

TGTGCCAGCAGCTTAGGCTGGGGAAACACCATATATTTT	CASSLGWGNTIYF	TRBJ1-3	NA	TRBV7-8	NA
TGTGCCAGCTCACCACCGGTTTCGAATAGCAATCAGCCCCAGCATTTT	CASSPPVSNSNQPQHF	TRBJ1-5	NA	TRBV18	NA
TGTGCCAGCAGTGAACCCCTAGCTGGTCGTACGCAGTATTTT	CASSEPLAGRTQYF	TRBJ2-3	NA	TRBV25-1	NA
TGTGCCAGCAGCTTAGCAGCAACAGGGACTCGGGGCTACACCTTC	CASSLAATGTRGYTF	TRBJ1-2	NA	TRBV7-2	NA
TGTGCCACCAGTGCGCCGCTTTTAGGGGGAAGAGATACGCAGTATTTT	CATSAPLLGGRDTQYF	TRBJ2-3	NA	TRBV24-1	NA
TGTGCCAGTAGATTTGACAGGGGCGCGACTGAAGCTTTCTTT	CASRFDRGATEAFF	TRBJ1-1	NA	TRBV19	TRBD1
TGTGCCAGCAGTTACTCGTCAGGGGGCGGTCAGCCCCAGCATTTT	CASSYSSGGGQPQHF	TRBJ1-5	NA	TRBV6-2/TRBV6-3	TRBD1
TGTGCCATCAGTCGAGGACAGGGGGCACAGACAGCAACTGAAGCTTTCTTT	CAISRGQGAQTATEAFF	TRBJ1-1	NA	TRBV10-3	TRBD1
TGTGCCAGCAGCTTACGGGGGCCCACCTATAATTCACCCCTCCACTTT	CASSLRGPTYNSPLHF	TRBJ1-6	NA	TRBV5-5	NA
TGTGCCAGCAGTTCAGACACGAGGTTCGAAAAACTGTTTTTT	CASSSDTRFEKLFF	TRBJ1-4	NA	TRBV6-5	NA
TGTGCCAGCAGCCAAGCCTCAGGGTTGACTAATGAAAAACTGTTTTTT	CASSQASGLTNEKLFF	TRBJ1-4	NA	TRBV3-1/TRBV3-2	NA
TGTGCCAGCAGCTTAGACCTAGCGGGGGGGTACACCGGGGAGCTGTTTTTT	CASSLDLAGGYTGELFF	TRBJ2-2	NA	TRBV7-2	TRBD2
TGTGCCACCAGTGATTACCCTGGGGCCAACGTCCTGACTTTC	CATSDYPGANVLTF	TRBJ2-6	NA	TRBV24-1	NA
TGTGCCAGCAGTTACCGAAGCAATCAGCCCCAGCATTTT	CASSYRSNQPQHF	TRBJ1-5	NA	TRBV6-5	NA
TGTGCCTGGAGTGTATACAAGGCAGGGGAGGATCAGCCCCAGCATTTT	CAWSVYKAGEDQPQHF	TRBJ1-5	NA	TRBV30	NA
TGTGCCAGCAGCTGGGGGAGACAGGGAGGGGACACCATATATTTT	CASSWGRQGGDTIYF	TRBJ1-3	NA	TRBV7-8	TRBD1
TGTGCCACCAGTGAGACAGGGGATATGAACACTGAAGCTTTCTTT	CATSETGDMNTEAFF	TRBJ1-1	NA	TRBV24-1	TRBD1
TGCGCCAGCAGCCAGATAGGACAGGGGGCAACAGATACGCAGTATTTT	CASSQIGQGATDTQYF	TRBJ2-3	NA	TRBV4-1	TRBD1
TGTGCCAGCTCTCCCTCGACAGGGGCGAATTCACCCCTCCACTTT	CASSPSTGANSPLHF	TRBJ1-6	NA	TRBV18	TRBD1
TGTGCCAGCACAAGGGGTCGCAGGGTGAGCAATCAGCCCCAGCATTTT	CASTRGRRVSNQPQHF	TRBJ1-5	NA	TRBV5-8	NA
TGTGCCAGCAGCTTGTCAAATGTCTATGGCTACACCTTC	CASSLSNVYGYTF	TRBJ1-2	NA	TRBV5-6	NA
TGTGCCATCAGTGATCACACCCGGGGAGAGACCCAGTACTTC	CAISDHTRGETQYF	TRBJ2-5	NA	TRBV10-3	NA
TGTGCCATCACGGGGGACAGTTGGAACACTGAAGCTTTCTTT	CAITGDSWNTEAFF	TRBJ1-1	NA	TRBV10-3	TRBD1
TGTGCCACCAGCAGAGAGTTAGGGGTAGACTATGGCTACACCTTC	CATSRELGVDYGYTF	TRBJ1-2	once	TRBV15	NA
TGCGCCAGCACCTCACGGGCCAGGAGGTCCACAGATACGCAGTATTTT	CASTSRARRSTDTQYF	TRBJ2-3	NA	TRBV5-1	NA
TGCGCCAGCAGCCAAGATTTCTGGGCAGGGAGAAATCAGCCCCAGCATTTT	CASSQDFWAGRNQPQHF	TRBJ1-5	NA	TRBV4-1	NA
TGTGCCAGCTCCCCGGGGACAGGAGGGGTGAACACTGAAGCTTTCTTT	CASSPGTGGVNTEAFF	TRBJ1-1	once	TRBV18	TRBD1
TGTGCCAGCAGCTTAGTCTCTAGCACAGATACGCAGTATTTT	CASSLVSSTDTQYF	TRBJ2-3	NA	TRBV7-3	NA
TGTGCCAGCAGCTTGGAGCTAGCTATCTATGGCTACACCTTC	CASSLELAIYGYTF	TRBJ1-2	NA	TRBV5-4	NA